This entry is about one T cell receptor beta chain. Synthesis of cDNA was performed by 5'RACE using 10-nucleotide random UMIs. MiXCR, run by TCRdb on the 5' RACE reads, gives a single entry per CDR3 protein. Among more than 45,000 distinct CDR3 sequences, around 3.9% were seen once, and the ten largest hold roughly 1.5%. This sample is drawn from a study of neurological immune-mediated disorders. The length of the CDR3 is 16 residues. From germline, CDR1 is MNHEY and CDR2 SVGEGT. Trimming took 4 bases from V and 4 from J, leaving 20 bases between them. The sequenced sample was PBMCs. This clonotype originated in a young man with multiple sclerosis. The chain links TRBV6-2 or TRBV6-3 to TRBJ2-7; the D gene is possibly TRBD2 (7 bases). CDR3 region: CASSSSTSEGGYEQYF. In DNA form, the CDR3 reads TGTGCCAGCAGTTCCTCTACTAGCGAGGGGGGATACGAGCAGTACTTC.